This T cell receptor (beta chain) was observed in a study of CD8 T cells in ankylosing spondylitis. Generation of TCR beta libraries employed quantitative 5'-RACE incorporating molecular barcodes. TCRdb reprocessed the 5' RACE reads with MiXCR, giving one entry per CDR3 protein. The table records hundreds of thousands of distinct CDR3 sequences, around 8% of them present only once. This clonotype was recorded at least ten times. The germline V and J ends were trimmed by 1 base and 2 bases, with 9 bases remaining between them. This CDR3 has 15 amino acids. Germline loops: CDR1 SGHVS, CDR2 FQNEAQ. The TCR was taken from a female donor with ankylosing spondylitis or in good health (not recorded which). The sample was blood, either unsorted or a sorted T cell fraction (not recorded which). The V call is TRBV7-8, the J call TRBJ2-1, with no clear D. The chain's CDR3 is CASSLVLGPYNEQFF. The DNA for the CDR3 is TGTGCCAGCAGCTTAGTGCTAGGTCCCTACAATGAGCAGTTCTTC.